This TCR beta chain stems from a study of CD8+ T cells in alopecia areata. As for the study in general: At a dose of 5 to 10 mg twice daily, oral tofacitinib was given to treated patients. Whole-study results and caveats: Lesional scalp, especially alopecia totalis/universalis, showed higher clonality than normal scalp.

This clone has only a few counts. No antigen is known for it. In alopecia areata patients, both lesional scalp punch biopsies and peripheral blood were collected. Sorting of PBMCs yielded the CD4+ and CD8+ T cells. V shed 3 bases and J 2 bases; nucleotides not matched to a gene: 4. The CDR3 contains 15 residues. Germline CDR1 and CDR2: GTSNPN and SVGIG (reference sequence). Isolated RNA was reverse transcribed into cDNA used as the sequencing template. Assay used: immunoSEQ multiplex PCR; TCRdb lists only in-frame clones, some missing. The data hold 110,000 to 150,000 clones, with around 49% observed a single time.

Sequences were derived from CD4+ T cells sorted from blood, sampled at week 0. The sequence derives from a human donor with alopecia areata. V usage is TRBV30 and J usage is TRBJ2-7, with 13 bases lining up with TRBD2. The CDR3 nucleotides are TGTGCCTGGAGCCGGGGACTAGCGGGAACCTACGAGCAGTACTTC. Encoded protein: CAWSRGLAGTYEQYF.